This TCR beta chain was captured in a study of PD-L1 blockade in urothelial cancer. In germline, CDR1 is PRHDT, CDR2 FYEKMQ (reference sequence). The V and J ends lost 4 bases and 1 base respectively, with 10 bases between them. This CDR3 has 15 amino acids. Sequenced by immunoSEQ multiplex PCR; TCRdb stores in-frame clones only, minus some. The data contain tens of thousands of clones, more than 65% of them singletons. The clonotype originates from a man aged 65-85 years with urothelial cancer. The sequencing used PBMCs, collected around atezolizumab (anti-PD-L1) treatment. V and J are TRBV13 and TRBJ2-2; no clear D gene. For the CDR3, the DNA is TGTGCCAGCAGCTCCGGAGTCGGGAACACCGGGGAGCTGTTTTTT. Amino acid sequence: CASSSGVGNTGELFF.